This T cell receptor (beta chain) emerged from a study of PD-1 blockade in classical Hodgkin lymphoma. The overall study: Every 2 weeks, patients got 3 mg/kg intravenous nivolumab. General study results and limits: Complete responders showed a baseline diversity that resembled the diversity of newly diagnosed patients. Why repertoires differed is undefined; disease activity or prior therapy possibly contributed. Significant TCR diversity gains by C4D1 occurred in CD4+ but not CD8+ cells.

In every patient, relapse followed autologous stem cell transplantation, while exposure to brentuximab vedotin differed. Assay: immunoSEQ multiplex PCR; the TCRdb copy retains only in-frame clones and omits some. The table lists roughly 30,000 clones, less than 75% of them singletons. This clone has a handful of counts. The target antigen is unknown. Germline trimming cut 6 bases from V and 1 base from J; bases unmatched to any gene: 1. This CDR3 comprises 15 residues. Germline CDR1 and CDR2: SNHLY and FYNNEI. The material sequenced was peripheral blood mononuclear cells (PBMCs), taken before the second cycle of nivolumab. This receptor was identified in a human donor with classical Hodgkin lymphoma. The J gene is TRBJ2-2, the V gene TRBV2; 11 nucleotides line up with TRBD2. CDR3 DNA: TGTGCCAGCAGAGGGACTAGCGGGAACACCGGGGAGCTGTTTTTT. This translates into CASRGTSGNTGELFF.